Below are 10 T cell receptor beta chains sequenced from a single sample in a study of cytomegalovirus exposure and HLA in healthy donors. PCR was performed using 60 Vbeta and 13 Jbeta primers. Sequencing used immunoSEQ multiplex PCR; TCRdb keeps in-frame clones, though not all of them. Here the sample spans about 110,000 clones, about two thirds being singletons. Sequencing used PBMCs. The source is a man aged 30 to 39 in good health and CMV-seropositive.

The chain couples TRBV27 to TRBJ2-3; D is perhaps TRBD2 (5 bases). Germline V gene sequence: CDR1 MNHEY, CDR2 SMNVEV (reference sequence). V lost 3 bases and J lost 1, with 8 bases in between. The CDR3 contains 14 residues. The CDR3 DNA sequence: TGTGCCAGCAGTTTCCGGCGGGGCACAGATACGCAGTATTTT. It is translated as CASSFRRGTDTQYF.

On this clone itself: Mismatch with germline at one junction end may stem from a read error. The chain is built from TRBV7-6 and TRBJ2-5; 12 nucleotides match TRBD2. The CDR3 runs to 18 residues. The germline V gene encodes CDR1 SGHVS and CDR2 FNYEAQ. The CDR3 spells CASSYLGLAGLAQETQYF. CDR3 nucleotide sequence: TGTGCCAGTAGCTATCTTGGACTAGCGGGGTTAGCTCAAGAGACCCAGTACTTC.

The chain uses TRBV29-1 and TRBJ2-5; weak D call: TRBD1 (7 bases). The CDR3 is 12 amino acids. Germline loops: CDR1 SQVTM, CDR2 ANQGSEA. Trimming stripped 4 bases from V and 11 bases from J, with 17 bases between. The CDR3 sequence is CSVAAGGGGQYF. The CDR3 DNA follows: TGCAGCGTTGCGGCAGGGGGAGGCGGGCAGTACTTC.

This clone was seen more than once but under ten times. The chain has TRBV28 and TRBJ2-3, with unresolved D. The germline V gene encodes CDR1 MDHEN and CDR2 SYDVKM. This CDR3 spans 11 amino acids. V dropped 7 bases and J dropped 6 bases, with 8 bases sitting between them. The CDR3 here is CASNSRDTQYF. The CDR3, as DNA: TGTGCCAGCAACTCTAGGGATACGCAGTATTTT.

The genes are TRBV28 and TRBJ1-2; D perhaps matches TRBD1 (6 bases). Germline lookup yields CDR1 MDHEN and CDR2 SYDVKM. The V gene lost 4 bases and the J gene lost 1 base, with 10 bases spanning the gap. The CDR3 is 14 residues long. This chain's CDR3 is CASSSWTDNYGYTF. The DNA for the CDR3 is TGTGCCAGCAGTTCCTGGACAGATAACTATGGCTACACCTTC.

The rearrangement uses TRBV19 and TRBJ1-1; D is ambiguous. V gave up 1 base and J gave up 8 bases, with 8 bases separating them. CDR1 is LNHDA, CDR2 SQIVND, per germline (reference sequence). This CDR3 comprises 12 residues. The CDR3 reads CASSIGSMEAFF. In nucleotides, the CDR3 is TGTGCCAGTAGTATAGGCAGTATGGAAGCTTTCTTT.

DNA of the CDR3: TGTGCCAGCAGCTTGGAGCTCACGGGGGAGCAGTACGTC. Translated: CASSLELTGEQYV. V is TRBV11-2 and J is TRBJ2-7, with D perhaps TRBD2 (5 bases). This CDR3 has 13 residues. CDR1 and CDR2 (germline): SGHAT, FQNNGV. V was pared by 3 bases and J by 7 bases, with 13 bases between.

The chain joins TRBV6-5 to TRBJ1-5, with TRBD1 matching over 7 bases. The CDR3 consists of 16 residues. CDR1 and CDR2 (germline): MNHEY, SVGAGI. Trimming took 0 bases from V and 4 from J; bases not matched to a gene: 6. The CDR3 nucleotides read TGTGCCAGCAGTTACTCGAGTAGGGGGCGTAATCAGCCCCAGCATTTT. Translation: CASSYSSRGRNQPQHF.

CDR3 nucleotides: TGCAGCGTTGGGCAGTCATCTAACTATGGCTACACCTTC. Protein product: CSVGQSSNYGYTF. The rearrangement uses TRBV29-1 and TRBJ1-2; no clear D. Trimming cost V 4 bases and J 0 bases, with 9 bases left between them. The CDR3 is 13 amino acids. The germline CDR1 and CDR2 sequences are SQVTM and ANQGSEA.

This clone was observed once. V usage is TRBV7-9 and J usage is TRBJ2-7; TRBD2 matches at 7 bases. The CDR3 has 15 amino acids. Germline loops: CDR1 SEHNR, CDR2 FQNEAQ (reference sequence). J gave up 0 bases and V 5 bases, and 7 bases lay outside the gene matches. The CDR3 spells CASSGGSDSSYEQYV. DNA for the CDR3: TGTGCCAGCAGCGGCGGGAGCGACAGCTCCTACGAGCAGTACGTC.